The clone carrying this T cell receptor beta chain has a single count. Its cognate antigen is unknown. At one boundary the junction diverges from the germline segment, which might be a read error. Using RNA template, CDR3s of TCR alpha and beta were amplified with iRepertoire arm-PCR. One-step reverse transcription and amplification started from approximately 100-400 ng of tissue mRNA or PBMC total RNA. TCRdb used MiXCR to reprocess the multiplex PCR reads, holding one entry per CDR3 protein. The sample includes some 180,000 distinct CDR3 sequences, approximately 30% seen only once; the top ten take roughly a fifth. This record belongs to a study of glioma-infiltrating T cells. Broader study findings: Gliomas, especially low-grade, showed above-expected tissue-blood divergence; non-neoplastic patients showed below.

The sequence was obtained from a human donor with low-grade glioma or glioblastoma, undergoing nonglioma brain surgery, or in good health (not recorded which). The specimen was glioma tissue, nonneoplastic brain tissue, or PBMCs (not recorded which).

The CDR3 spells CGATQGLGYSEQFF. The CDR3 nucleotides are TGCGGTGCCACGCAAGGGCTCGGGTACAGTGAGCAGTTCTTC. This chain uses TRBV20-1 with TRBJ2-1; the D is unclear. The germline V gene has CDR1 DFQATT and CDR2 SNEGSKA (reference sequence). This CDR3 has 14 residues.